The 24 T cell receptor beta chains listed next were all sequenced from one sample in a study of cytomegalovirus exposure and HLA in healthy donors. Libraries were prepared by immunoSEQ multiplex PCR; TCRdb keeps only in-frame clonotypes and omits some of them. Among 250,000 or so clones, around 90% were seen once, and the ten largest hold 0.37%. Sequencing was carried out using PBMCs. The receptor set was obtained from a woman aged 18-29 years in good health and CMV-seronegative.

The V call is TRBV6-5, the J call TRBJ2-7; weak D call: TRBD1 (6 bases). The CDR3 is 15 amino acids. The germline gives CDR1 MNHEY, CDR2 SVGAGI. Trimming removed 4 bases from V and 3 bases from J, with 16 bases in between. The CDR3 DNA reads TGTGCCAGCAGTTGGGGAACAGGGACCGTCTACGAGCAGTACGTC. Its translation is CASSWGTGTVYEQYV.

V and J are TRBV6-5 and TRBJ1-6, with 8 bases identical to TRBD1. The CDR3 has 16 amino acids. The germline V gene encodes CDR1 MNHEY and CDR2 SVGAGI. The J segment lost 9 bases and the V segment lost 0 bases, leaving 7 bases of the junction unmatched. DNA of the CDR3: TGTGCCAGCAGTTACTCGAATGACAGGGGTTTTTCACCCCTCCACTTT. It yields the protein CASSYSNDRGFSPLHF.

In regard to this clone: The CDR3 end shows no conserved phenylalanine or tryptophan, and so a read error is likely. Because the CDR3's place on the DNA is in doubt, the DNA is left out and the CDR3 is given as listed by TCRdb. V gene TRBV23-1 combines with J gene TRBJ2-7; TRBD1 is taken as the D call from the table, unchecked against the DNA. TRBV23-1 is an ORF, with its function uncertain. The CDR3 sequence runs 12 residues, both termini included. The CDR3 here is CASSHPGDRGKI.

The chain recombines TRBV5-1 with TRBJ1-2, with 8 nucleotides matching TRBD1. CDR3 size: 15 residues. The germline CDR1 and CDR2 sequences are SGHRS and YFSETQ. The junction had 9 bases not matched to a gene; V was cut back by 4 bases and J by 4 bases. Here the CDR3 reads CASSPRTGLGYGYTF. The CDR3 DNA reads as TGCGCCAGCAGCCCTCGGACAGGGTTGGGCTATGGCTACACCTTC. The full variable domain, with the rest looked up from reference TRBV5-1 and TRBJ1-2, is KAGVTQTPRYLIKTRGQQVTLSCSPISGHRSVSWYQQTPGQGLQFLFEYFSETQRNKGNFPGRFSGRQFSNSRSEMNVSTLELGDSALYLCASSPRTGLGYGYTFGSGTRLTVV.

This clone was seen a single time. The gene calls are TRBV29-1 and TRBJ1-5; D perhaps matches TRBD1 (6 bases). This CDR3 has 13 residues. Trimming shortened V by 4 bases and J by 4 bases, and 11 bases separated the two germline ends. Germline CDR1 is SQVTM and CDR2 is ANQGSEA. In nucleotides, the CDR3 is TGCAGCGTTGCCGGGACATTGAATCAGCCCCAGCATTTT. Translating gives CSVAGTLNQPQHF.

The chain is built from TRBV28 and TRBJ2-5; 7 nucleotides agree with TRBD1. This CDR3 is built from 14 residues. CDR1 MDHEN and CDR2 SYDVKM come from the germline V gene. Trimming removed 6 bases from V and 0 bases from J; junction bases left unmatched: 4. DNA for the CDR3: TGTGCCAGCAGACTACAGGGGAACCAAGAGACCCAGTACTTC. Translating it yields CASRLQGNQETQYF.

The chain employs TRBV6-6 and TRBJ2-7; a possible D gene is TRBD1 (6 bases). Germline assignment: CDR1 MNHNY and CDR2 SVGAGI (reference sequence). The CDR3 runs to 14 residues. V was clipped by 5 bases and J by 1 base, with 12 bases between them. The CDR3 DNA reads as TGTGCCAGCAGTCTCTCGGGGACATCCTACGAGCAGTACTTC. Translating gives CASSLSGTSYEQYF.

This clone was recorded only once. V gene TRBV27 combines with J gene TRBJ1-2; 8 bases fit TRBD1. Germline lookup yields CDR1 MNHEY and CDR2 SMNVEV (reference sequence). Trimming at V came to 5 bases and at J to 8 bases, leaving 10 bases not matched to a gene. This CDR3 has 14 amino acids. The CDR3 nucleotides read TGTGCCAGCAGTCATACAGGGGGGAGTGGGGGCTACACCTTC. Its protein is CASSHTGGSGGYTF.

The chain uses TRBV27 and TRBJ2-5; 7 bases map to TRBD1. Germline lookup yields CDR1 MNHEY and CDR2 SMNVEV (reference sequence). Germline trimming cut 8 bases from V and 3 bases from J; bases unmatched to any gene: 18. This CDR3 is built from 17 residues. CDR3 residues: CASSVAILPTGKETQYF. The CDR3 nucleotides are TGTGCCAGCTCTGTAGCGATCCTGCCGACAGGGAAAGAGACCCAGTACTTC.

Here the CDR3 reads CVRSLRQGHYSYEQYV. The CDR3 DNA is TGTGTCAGAAGCCTCCGACAGGGGCACTATTCCTACGAGCAGTACGTC. The chain combines TRBV7-5 with TRBJ2-7; no DNA check was done on the table's D call, TRBD1. TRBV7-5 is deemed a pseudogene. This CDR3 is built from 16 residues.

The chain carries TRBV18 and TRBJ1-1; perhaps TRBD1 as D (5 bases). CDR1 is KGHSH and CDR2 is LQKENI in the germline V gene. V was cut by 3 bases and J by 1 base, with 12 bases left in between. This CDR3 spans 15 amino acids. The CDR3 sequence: CASSPSDRANTEAFF. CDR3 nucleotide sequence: TGTGCCAGCTCACCTTCCGACAGAGCGAACACTGAAGCTTTCTTT.

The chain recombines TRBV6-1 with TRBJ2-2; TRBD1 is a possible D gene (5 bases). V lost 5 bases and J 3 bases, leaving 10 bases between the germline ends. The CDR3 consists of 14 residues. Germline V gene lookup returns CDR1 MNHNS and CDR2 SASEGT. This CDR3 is CASSRARDTGELFF. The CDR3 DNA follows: TGTGCCAGCAGTCGGGCCAGGGACACCGGGGAGCTGTTTTTT.

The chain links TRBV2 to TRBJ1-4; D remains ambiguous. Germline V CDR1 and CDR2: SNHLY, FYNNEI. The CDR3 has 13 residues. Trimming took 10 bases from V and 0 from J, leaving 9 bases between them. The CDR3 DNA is TGTGCCACCCTCCCTGCAACTAATGAAAAACTGTTTTTT. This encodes CATLPATNEKLFF.

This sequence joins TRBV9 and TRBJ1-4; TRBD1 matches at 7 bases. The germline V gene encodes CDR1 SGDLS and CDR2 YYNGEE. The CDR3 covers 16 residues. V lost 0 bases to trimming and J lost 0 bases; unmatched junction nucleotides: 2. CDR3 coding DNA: TGTGCCAGCAGCGTAGGTGGGACAGCAACTAATGAAAAACTGTTTTTT. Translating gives CASSVGGTATNEKLFF.

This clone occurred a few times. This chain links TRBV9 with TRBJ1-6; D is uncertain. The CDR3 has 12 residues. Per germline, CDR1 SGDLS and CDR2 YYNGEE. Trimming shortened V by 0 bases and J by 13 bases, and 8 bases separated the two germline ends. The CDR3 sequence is CASSVASGPLHF. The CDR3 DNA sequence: TGTGCCAGCAGCGTAGCCTCGGGGCCCCTCCACTTT.

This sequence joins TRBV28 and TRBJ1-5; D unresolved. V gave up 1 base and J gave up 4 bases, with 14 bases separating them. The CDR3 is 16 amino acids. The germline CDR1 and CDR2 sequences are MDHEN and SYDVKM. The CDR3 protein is CASSLSGFGENQPQHF. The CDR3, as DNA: TGTGCCAGCAGTTTATCTGGGTTTGGAGAGAATCAGCCCCAGCATTTT.

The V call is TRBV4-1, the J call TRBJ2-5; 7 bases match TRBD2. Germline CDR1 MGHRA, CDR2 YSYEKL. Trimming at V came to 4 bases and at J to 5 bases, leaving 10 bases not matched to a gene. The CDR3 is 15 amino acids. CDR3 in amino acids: CASSRVAGEGETQYF. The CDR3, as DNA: TGCGCCAGCAGCCGGGTGGCGGGGGAGGGGGAGACCCAGTACTTC.

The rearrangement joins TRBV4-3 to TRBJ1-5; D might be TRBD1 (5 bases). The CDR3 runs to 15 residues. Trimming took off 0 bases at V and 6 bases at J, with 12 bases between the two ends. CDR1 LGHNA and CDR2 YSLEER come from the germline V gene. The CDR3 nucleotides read TGCGCCAGCAGCCAAGATAAGTCAGGGATTCAGCCCCAGCATTTT. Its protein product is CASSQDKSGIQPQHF.

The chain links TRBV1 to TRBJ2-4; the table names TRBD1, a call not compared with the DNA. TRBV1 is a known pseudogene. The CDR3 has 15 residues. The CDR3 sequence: CTSSHGQLAKNIQYF. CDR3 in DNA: TGCACCAGCAGCCACGGACAACTAGCCAAAAACATTCAGTACTTC.

In nucleotides, the CDR3 is TGCGCCAGCAGCTTACTAGCGGGGCAAGAGACCCAGTACTTC. Protein: CASSLLAGQETQYF. This chain joins TRBV5-1 and TRBJ2-5; 10 bases align to TRBD2. The trim removed 2 bases at V and 2 bases at J, leaving 0 bases unmatched. The CDR3 sequence is 14 residues long. Germline V CDR1 and CDR2: SGHRS, YFSETQ.

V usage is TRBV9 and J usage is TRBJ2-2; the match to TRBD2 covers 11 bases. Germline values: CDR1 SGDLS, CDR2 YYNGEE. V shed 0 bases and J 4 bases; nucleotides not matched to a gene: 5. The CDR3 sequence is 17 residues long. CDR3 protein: CASSVVSGGASTGELFF. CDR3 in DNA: TGTGCCAGCAGCGTAGTTAGCGGGGGGGCGAGCACCGGGGAGCTGTTTTTT.

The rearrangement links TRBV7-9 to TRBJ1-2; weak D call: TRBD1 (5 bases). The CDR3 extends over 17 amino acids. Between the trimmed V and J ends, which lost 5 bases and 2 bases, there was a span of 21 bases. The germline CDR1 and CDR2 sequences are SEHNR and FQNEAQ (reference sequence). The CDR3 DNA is TGTGCCAGCAGCCCCCCCGAAGGGGTCCCAAGAAACTATGGCTACACCTTC. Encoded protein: CASSPPEGVPRNYGYTF.

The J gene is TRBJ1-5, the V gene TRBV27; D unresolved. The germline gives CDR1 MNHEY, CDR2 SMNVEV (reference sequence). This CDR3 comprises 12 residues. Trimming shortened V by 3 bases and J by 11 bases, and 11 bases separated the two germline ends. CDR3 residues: CASSFPGGAQHF. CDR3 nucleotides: TGTGCCAGCAGTTTCCCAGGAGGTGCCCAGCATTTT.

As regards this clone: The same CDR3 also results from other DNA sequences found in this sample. CDR3 DNA: TGCGCCAGCAGCCTCAGCACAGATACGCAGTATTTT. Protein sequence: CASSLSTDTQYF. The chain couples TRBV5-1 to TRBJ2-3, with D unresolved. CDR3 size: 12 residues. Germline CDR1 is SGHRS and CDR2 is YFSETQ. V lost 4 bases to trimming and J lost 0 bases, with 3 bases between them.